The TCR beta chain under discussion was sequenced for a study of neoadjuvant nivolumab and ipilimumab in lung cancer. Overall study findings and caveats: Pathologic regression was not significantly tied to TCR clonality.

Regarding this clone: The antigen remains undetermined.

Germline assignment: CDR1 SGHTS and CDR2 YDEGEE. This CDR3 is built from 15 residues. V gave up 4 bases and J gave up 5 bases; unmatched junction bases: 6. Produced via immunoSEQ multiplex PCR; TCRdb's table is partial and in-frame only. The sample holds some 13,000 clones; more than 90% are singletons and the top ten take around 2.5%. This specimen was peripheral blood, taken after neoadjuvant nivolumab, alone or with ipilimumab, at or shortly before surgery. The genes are TRBV5-8 and TRBJ2-1, with 10 positions matching TRBD2. This TCR came from an adult with non-small cell lung cancer. The CDR3 region has the DNA TGTGCCAGCAGCGACGGGACTAGCGTGAACAATGAGCAGTTCTTC. It encodes CASSDGTSVNNEQFF. Supplemented by reference TRBV5-8 and TRBJ2-1, the full variable domain reads EAGVTQSPTHLIKTRGQQATLRCSPISGHTSVYWYQQALGLGLQFLLWYDEGEERNRGNFPPRFSGRQFPNYSSELNVNALELEDSALYLCASSDGTSVNNEQFFGPGTRLTVL.